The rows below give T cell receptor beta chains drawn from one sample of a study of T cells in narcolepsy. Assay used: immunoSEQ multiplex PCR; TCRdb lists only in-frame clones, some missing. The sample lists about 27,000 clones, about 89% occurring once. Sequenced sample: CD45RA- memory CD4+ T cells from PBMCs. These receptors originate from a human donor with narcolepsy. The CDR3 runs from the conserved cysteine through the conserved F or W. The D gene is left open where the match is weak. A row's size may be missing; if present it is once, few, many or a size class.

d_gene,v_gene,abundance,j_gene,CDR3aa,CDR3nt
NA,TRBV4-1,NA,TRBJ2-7,CASSQARQGYEQYF,TGCGCCAGCAGCCAAGCCCGGCAAGGCTACGAGCAGTACTTC
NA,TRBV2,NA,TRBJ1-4,CASNPGLVNEKLFF,TGTGCCAGCAACCCGGGACTCGTGAATGAAAAACTGTTTTTT
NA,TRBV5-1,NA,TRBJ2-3,CASSPNTLAMRNTQYF,TGCGCCAGCAGCCCAAACACTCTAGCGATGAGAAATACGCAGTATTTT
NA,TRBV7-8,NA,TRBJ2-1,CASSFGGADEQFF,TGTGCCAGCAGCTTTGGCGGGGCTGATGAGCAGTTCTTC
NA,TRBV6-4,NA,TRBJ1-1,CATWGGTEAFF,TGTGCCACGTGGGGGGGCACTGAAGCTTTCTTT
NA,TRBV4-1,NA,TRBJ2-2,CASRPDRDTGELFF,TGCGCCAGCAGGCCCGACAGAGACACCGGGGAGCTGTTTTTT
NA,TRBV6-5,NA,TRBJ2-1,CASRGRAYNEQFF,TGTGCCAGCCGGGGCAGGGCTTACAATGAGCAGTTCTTC
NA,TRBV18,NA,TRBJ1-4,CASSPEGDSEKLFF,TGTGCCAGCTCACCTGAGGGGGATAGTGAAAAACTGTTTTTT
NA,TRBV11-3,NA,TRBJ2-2,CASSPLGSPNTGELFF,TGTGCCAGCAGTCCTCTTGGATCACCGAACACCGGGGAGCTGTTTTTT
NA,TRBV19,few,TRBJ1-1,CASSIGGGMPAFF,TGTGCCAGTAGTATCGGGGGAGGGATGCCAGCTTTCTTT
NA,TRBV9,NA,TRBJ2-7,CASSVEQEAYEQYF,TGTGCCAGCAGCGTAGAACAGGAGGCCTACGAGCAGTACTTC
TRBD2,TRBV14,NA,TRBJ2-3,CASSQLAGGTTVTQYF,TGTGCCAGCAGCCAACTAGCGGGGGGGACCACAGTTACGCAGTATTTT
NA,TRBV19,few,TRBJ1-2,CASSPQGTANYGYTF,TGTGCCAGCTCGCCGCAGGGGACTGCTAACTATGGCTACACCTTC
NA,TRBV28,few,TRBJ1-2,CASSGRLGGYGYTF,TGTGCCAGCAGTGGACGCCTAGGGGGCTATGGCTACACCTTC
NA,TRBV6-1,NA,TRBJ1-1,CASSDGGPHTEAFF,TGTGCCAGCAGTGACGGGGGTCCGCACACTGAAGCTTTCTTT
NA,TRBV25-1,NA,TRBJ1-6,CASSEWQGSPLHF,TGTGCCAGCAGTGAATGGCAGGGGTCACCCCTCCACTTT
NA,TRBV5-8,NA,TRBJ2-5,CASSLGSDWYQETQYF,TGTGCCAGCAGCTTGGGGTCAGATTGGTACCAAGAGACCCAGTACTTC
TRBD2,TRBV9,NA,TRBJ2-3,CASSSTGGSTDTQYF,TGTGCCAGCAGCTCCACGGGGGGGAGCACAGATACGCAGTATTTT
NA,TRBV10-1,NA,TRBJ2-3,CASSRPTENTQYF,TGCGCCAGCAGTCGACCCACAGAAAATACGCAGTATTTT
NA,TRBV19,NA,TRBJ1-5,CASSIGGAGDQPQHF,TGTGCCAGTAGTATAGGCGGGGCAGGGGATCAGCCCCAGCATTTT
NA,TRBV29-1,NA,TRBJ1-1,CSVDSTGANTEAFF,TGCAGCGTTGATTCGACGGGGGCGAACACTGAAGCTTTCTTT
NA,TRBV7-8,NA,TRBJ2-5,CASSLGVSQETQYF,TGTGCCAGCAGCTTAGGGGTTTCCCAAGAGACCCAGTACTTC
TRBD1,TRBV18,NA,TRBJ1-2,CASSPPGDRPYGYTF,TGTGCCAGCTCACCACCGGGGGACAGACCCTATGGCTACACCTTC
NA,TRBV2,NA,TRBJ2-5,CASNEDPRETQYF,TGTGCCAGCAACGAGGACCCCCGGGAGACCCAGTACTTC
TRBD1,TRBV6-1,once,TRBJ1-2,CASGDRVSPLNF,TGTGCCAGCGGTGACAGGGTCTCACCCCTCAACTTC
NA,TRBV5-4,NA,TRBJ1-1,CASSRQGGASNTEAFF,TGTGCCAGCAGCCGGCAGGGAGGGGCAAGTAACACTGAAGCTTTCTTT
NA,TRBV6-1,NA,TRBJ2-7,CASMPGRSSYEQYF,TGTGCCAGCATGCCGGGACGGAGCTCCTACGAGCAGTACTTC
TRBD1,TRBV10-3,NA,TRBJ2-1,CATGTGASNEQFF,TGTGCCACCGGGACAGGGGCCTCCAATGAGCAGTTCTTC
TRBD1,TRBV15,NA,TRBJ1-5,CATSGITGTGLGSNQPQHF,TGTGCCACCAGCGGCATTACCGGGACAGGCCTTGGTAGCAATCAGCCCCAGCATTTT
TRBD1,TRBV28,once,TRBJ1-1,CASSLTGTVNTEAFF,TGTGCCAGCAGTTTAACCGGGACAGTGAACACTGAAGCTTTCTTT
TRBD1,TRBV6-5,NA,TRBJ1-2,CASSTSGGARYGYTF,TGTGCCAGCAGTACTTCAGGGGGCGCGCGGTATGGCTACACCTTC
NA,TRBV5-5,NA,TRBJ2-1,CASSLGHNEQFF,TGTGCCAGCAGCTTGGGCCACAATGAGCAGTTCTTC
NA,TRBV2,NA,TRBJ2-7,CASSVPFRDIGSYEQYF,TGTGCCAGCAGTGTTCCCTTCAGGGACATCGGCTCCTACGAGCAGTACTTC
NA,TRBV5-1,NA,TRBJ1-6,CASSPTYSSYNSPLHF,TGCGCCAGCAGCCCCACCTACAGCTCCTATAATTCACCCCTCCACTTT
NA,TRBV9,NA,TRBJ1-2,CASSVAQGHYGYTF,TGTGCCAGCAGCGTAGCTCAGGGTCACTATGGCTACACCTTC
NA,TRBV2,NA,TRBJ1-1,CASSDQGKYTEAFF,TGTGCCAGCAGTGATCAGGGAAAGTACACTGAAGCTTTCTTT
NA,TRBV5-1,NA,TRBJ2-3,CASARGIDDTQYF,TGCGCCAGCGCTAGGGGGATCGATGATACGCAGTATTTT
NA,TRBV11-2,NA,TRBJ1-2,CASSARDLSYGYTF,TGTGCCAGCAGCGCTAGGGACCTTTCCTATGGCTACACCTTC
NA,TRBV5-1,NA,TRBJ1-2,CASSPSRAGNYGYTF,TGCGCCAGCAGCCCATCCAGGGCCGGAAACTATGGCTACACCTTC
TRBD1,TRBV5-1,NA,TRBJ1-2,CASSPDRDRGYTF,TGCGCCAGCAGCCCGGACAGGGATCGTGGCTACACCTTC
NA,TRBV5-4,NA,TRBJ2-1,CASSSGGGGSPYNEQFF,TGTGCCAGCAGCTCCGGCGGTGGGGGATCCCCCTACAATGAGCAGTTCTTC
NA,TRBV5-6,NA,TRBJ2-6,CASSLTNRSQSRANVLTF,TGTGCCAGCAGTTTAACCAATAGGTCACAAAGTCGGGCCAACGTCCTGACTTTC